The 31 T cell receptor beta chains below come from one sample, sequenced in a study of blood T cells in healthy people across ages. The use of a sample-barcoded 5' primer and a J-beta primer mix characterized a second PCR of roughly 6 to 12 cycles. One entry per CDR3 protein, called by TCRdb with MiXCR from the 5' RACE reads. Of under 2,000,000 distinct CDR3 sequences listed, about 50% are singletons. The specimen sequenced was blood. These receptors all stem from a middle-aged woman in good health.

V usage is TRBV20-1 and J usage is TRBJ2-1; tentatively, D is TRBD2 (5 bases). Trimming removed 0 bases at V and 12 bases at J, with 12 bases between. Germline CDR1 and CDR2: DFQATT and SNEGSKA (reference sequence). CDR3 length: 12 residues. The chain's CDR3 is CSARDIRRGQFF. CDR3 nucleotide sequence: TGCAGTGCTAGAGATATACGCCGGGGGCAGTTCTTC.

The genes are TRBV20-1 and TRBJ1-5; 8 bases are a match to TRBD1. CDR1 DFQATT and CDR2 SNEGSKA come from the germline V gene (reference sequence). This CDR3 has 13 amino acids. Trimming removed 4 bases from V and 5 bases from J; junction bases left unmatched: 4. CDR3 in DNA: TGCAGTGCTACTCAGGGGGCTCATCAGCCCCAGCATTTT. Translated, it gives CSATQGAHQPQHF.

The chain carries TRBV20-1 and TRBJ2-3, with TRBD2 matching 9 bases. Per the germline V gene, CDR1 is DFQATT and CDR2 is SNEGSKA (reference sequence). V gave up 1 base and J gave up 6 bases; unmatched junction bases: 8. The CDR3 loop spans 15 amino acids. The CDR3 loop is CSARAPSGASDTQYF. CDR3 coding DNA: TGCAGTGCTAGAGCACCTAGCGGGGCCTCTGATACGCAGTATTTT.

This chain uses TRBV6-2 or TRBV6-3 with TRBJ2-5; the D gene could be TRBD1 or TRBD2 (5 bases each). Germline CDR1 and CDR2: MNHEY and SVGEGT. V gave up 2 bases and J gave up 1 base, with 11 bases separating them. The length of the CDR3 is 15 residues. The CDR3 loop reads CASSYRDRIQETQYF. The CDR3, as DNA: TGTGCCAGCAGTTACCGGGACCGAATCCAAGAGACCCAGTACTTC.

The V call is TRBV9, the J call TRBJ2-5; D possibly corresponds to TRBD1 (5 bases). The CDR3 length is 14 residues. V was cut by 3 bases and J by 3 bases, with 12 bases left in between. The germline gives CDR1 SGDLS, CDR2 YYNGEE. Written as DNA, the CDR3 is TGTGCCAGCAGCGCGTGGACACAAAAAGAGACCCAGTACTTC. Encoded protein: CASSAWTQKETQYF.

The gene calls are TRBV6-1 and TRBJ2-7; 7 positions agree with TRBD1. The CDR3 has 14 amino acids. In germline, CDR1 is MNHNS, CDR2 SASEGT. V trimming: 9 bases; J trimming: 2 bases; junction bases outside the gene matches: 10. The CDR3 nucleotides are TGTGCCAGTCAGAGTCTCACAGGGGCCTACGAGCAGTACTTC. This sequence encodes CASQSLTGAYEQYF.

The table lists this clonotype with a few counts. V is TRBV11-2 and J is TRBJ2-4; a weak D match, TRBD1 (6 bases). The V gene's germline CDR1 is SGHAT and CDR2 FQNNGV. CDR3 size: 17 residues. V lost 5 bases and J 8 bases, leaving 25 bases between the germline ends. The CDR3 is CASSPGEGQPLWDIQYF. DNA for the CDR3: TGTGCCAGCAGCCCCGGAGAGGGACAACCTTTATGGGACATTCAGTACTTC.

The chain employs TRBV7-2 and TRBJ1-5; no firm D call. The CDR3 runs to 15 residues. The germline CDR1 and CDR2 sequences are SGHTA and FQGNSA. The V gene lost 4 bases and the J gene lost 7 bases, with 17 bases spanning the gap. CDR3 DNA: TGTGCCAGCAGCTCCCAGCCGGTAGAAGGCCAGCCCCAGCATTTT. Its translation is CASSSQPVEGQPQHF.

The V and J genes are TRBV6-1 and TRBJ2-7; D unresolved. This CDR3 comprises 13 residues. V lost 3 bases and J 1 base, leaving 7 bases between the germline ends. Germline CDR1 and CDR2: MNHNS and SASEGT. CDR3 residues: CASSDYRSYEQYF. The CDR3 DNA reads TGTGCCAGCAGTGATTACAGATCCTACGAGCAGTACTTC.

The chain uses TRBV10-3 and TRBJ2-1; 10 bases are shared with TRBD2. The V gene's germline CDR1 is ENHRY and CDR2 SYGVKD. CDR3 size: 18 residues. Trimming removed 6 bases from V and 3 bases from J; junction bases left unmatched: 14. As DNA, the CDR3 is TGTGCCATCAGGGGGACCCCTAGCGGGGGTACTGTCTACAATGAGCAGTTCTTC. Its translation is CAIRGTPSGGTVYNEQFF.

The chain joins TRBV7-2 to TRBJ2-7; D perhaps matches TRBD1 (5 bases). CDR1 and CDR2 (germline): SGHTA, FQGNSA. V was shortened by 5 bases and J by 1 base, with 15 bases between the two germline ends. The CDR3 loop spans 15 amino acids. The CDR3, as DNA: TGTGCCAGCAGCCGGAGCGCGACAGTGTCCTACGAGCAGTACTTC. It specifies CASSRSATVSYEQYF.

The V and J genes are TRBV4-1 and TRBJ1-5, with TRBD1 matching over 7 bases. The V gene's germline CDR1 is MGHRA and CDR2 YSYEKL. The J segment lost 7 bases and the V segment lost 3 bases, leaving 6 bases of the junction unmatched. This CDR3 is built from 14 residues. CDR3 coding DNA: TGCGCCAGCAGCCACATAACAGGGGAGCAGCCCCAGCATTTT. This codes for CASSHITGEQPQHF.

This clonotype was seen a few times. In nucleotides, the CDR3 is TGCAGTGCGCCTGACAGGGGCGACTATGGCTACACCTTC. Amino acids: CSAPDRGDYGYTF. This chain uses TRBV20-1 with TRBJ1-2; TRBD1 matches at 8 bases. This CDR3 is built from 13 residues. With V trimmed by 6 bases and J by 3 bases, 6 bases remained unmatched. The germline gives CDR1 DFQATT, CDR2 SNEGSKA (reference sequence).

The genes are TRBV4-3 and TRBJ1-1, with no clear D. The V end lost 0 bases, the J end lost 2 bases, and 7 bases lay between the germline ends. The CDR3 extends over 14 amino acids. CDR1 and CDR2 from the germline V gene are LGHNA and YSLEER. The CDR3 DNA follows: TGCGCCAGCAGCCAAGAATCATATAACACTGAAGCTTTCTTT. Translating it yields CASSQESYNTEAFF.

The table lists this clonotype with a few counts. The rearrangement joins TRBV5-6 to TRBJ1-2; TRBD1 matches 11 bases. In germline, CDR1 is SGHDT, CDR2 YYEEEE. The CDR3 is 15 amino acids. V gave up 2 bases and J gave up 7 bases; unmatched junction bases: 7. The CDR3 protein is CASSFGTGGTGGYTF. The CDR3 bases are TGTGCCAGCAGCTTCGGGACAGGGGGGACCGGTGGCTACACCTTC.

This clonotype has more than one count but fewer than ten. CDR3 DNA sequence: TGTGCCAGCAGTTTGTGTTGCGGACAAGAGACCCAGTACTTC. It specifies CASSLCCGQETQYF. The chain is built from TRBV27 and TRBJ2-5; no clear D. V was pared by 3 bases and J by 2 bases, with 10 bases between. Germline assignment: CDR1 MNHEY and CDR2 SMNVEV (reference sequence). This CDR3 contains 14 residues.

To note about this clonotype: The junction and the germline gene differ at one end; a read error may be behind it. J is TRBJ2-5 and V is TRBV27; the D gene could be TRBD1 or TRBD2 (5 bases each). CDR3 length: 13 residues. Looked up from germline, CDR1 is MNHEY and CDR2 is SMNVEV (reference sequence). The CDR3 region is CASRSRGIKTRYF. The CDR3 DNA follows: TGTGCCAGCAGATCCCGGGGCATAAAGACCCGGTACTTC.

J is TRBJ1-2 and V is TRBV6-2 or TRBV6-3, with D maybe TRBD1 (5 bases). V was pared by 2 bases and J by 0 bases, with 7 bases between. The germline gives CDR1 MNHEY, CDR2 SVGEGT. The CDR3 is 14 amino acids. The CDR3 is CASSYGASNYGYTF. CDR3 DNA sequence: TGTGCCAGCAGTTACGGGGCCTCTAACTATGGCTACACCTTC.

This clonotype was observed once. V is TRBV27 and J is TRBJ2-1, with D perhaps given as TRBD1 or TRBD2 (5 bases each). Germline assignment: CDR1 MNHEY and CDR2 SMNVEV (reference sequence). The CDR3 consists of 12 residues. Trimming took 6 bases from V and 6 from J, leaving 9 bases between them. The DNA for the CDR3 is TGTGCCAGCAGCGGGGCGGTCAATGAGCAGTTCTTC. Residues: CASSGAVNEQFF.

In nucleotides, the CDR3 is TGTGCCAGCAGCCTAACAGGGTTGAACATTCAGTACTTC. As protein: CASSLTGLNIQYF. The chain combines TRBV11-1 with TRBJ2-4; TRBD1 is a possible D gene (6 bases). The ends were cut back, 5 bases at V and 7 bases at J, with 12 bases in the middle. From germline, CDR1 is SGHAT and CDR2 FQDESV (reference sequence). The CDR3 covers 13 residues.

CDR3: CASSFPLADSADTQYF. The CDR3 coding sequence is TGCGCCAGCAGCTTCCCGTTAGCGGATTCCGCGGATACGCAGTATTTT. This chain uses TRBV5-1 with TRBJ2-3, with D maybe TRBD2 (6 bases). V was pared by 2 bases and J by 6 bases, with 19 bases between. CDR3 size: 16 residues. Germline V CDR1 and CDR2: SGHRS, YFSETQ.

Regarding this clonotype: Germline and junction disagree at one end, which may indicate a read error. CDR3 in amino acids: CASSQDSAGGYNGQFF. CDR3 sequence (DNA): TGCGCCAGCAGCCAAGATTCCGCGGGGGGGTACAATGGGCAGTTCTTC. The V and J genes are TRBV4-1 and TRBJ2-1, with 9 bases fitting TRBD2. CDR3 length equals 16 residues. Germline CDR1 and CDR2: MGHRA and YSYEKL.

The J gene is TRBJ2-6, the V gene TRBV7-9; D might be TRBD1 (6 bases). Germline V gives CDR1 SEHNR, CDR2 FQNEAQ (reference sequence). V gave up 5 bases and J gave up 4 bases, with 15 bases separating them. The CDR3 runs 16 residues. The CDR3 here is CASSDRSGDGANVLTF. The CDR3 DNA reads TGTGCCAGCAGCGACCGTTCAGGGGACGGGGCCAACGTCCTGACTTTC.

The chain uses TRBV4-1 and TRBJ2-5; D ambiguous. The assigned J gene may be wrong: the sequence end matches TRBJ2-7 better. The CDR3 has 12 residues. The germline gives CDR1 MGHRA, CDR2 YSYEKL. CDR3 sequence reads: CASSQDLDEQYF. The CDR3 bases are TGCGCCAGCAGCCAAGATCTGGACGAGCAGTACTTC.

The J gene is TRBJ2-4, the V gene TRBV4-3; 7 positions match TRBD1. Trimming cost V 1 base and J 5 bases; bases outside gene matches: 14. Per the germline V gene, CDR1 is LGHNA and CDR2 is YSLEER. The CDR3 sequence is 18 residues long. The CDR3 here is CASSQGAPAGGYENIQYF. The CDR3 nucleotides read TGCGCCAGCAGCCAAGGAGCTCCGGCAGGGGGTTACGAAAACATTCAGTACTTC.

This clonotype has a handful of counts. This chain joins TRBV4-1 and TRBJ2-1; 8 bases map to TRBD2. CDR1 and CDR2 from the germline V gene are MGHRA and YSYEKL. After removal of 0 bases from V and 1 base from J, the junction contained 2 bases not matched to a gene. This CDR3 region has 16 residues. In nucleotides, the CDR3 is TGCGCCAGCAGCCAAGACGGGGGGGGTTCCTACAATGAGCAGTTCTTC. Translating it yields CASSQDGGGSYNEQFF.

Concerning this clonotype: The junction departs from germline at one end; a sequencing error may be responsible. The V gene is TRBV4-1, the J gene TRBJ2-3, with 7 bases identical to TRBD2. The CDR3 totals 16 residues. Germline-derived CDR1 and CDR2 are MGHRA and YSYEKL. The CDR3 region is CASSQDRGGSIDTQYF. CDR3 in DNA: TGCGCCAGCAGCCAAGATCGCGGGGGAAGCATAGATACGCAGTATTTT.

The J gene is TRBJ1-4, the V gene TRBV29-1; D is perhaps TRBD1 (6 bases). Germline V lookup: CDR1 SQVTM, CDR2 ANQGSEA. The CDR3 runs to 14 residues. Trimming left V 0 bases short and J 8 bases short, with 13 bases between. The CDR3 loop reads CSVEDPGALEKLFF. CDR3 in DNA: TGCAGCGTTGAAGATCCGGGGGCCTTAGAAAAACTGTTTTTT.

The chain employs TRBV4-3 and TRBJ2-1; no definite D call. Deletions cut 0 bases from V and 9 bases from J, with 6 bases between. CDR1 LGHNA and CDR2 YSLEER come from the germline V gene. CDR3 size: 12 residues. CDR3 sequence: CASSQDVGEQFF. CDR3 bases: TGCGCCAGCAGCCAAGACGTAGGTGAGCAGTTCTTC.

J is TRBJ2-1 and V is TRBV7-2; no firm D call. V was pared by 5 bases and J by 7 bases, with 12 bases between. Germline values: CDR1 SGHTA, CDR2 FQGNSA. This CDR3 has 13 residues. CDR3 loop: CASSVTDLNEQFF. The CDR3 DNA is TGTGCCAGCAGCGTAACCGACCTTAATGAGCAGTTCTTC.

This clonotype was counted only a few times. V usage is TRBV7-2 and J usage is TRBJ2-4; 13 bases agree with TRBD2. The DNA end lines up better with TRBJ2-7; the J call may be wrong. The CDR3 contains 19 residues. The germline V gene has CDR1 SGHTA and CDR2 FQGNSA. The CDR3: CASSFLTSGGTSYSYEQYF. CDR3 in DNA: TGTGCCAGCAGCTTTCTGACTAGCGGGGGGACTTCCTATTCTTACGAGCAGTACTTC.